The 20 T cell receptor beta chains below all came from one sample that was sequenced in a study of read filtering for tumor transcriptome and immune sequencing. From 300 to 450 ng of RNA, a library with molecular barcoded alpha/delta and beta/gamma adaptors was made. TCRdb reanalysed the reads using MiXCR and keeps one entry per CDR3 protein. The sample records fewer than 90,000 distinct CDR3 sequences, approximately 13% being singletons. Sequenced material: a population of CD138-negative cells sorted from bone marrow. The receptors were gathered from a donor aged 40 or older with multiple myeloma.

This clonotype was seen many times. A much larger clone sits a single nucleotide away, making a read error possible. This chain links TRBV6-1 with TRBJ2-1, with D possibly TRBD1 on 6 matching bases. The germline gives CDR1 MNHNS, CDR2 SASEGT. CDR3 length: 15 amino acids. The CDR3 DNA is TGTGCCAGCATTACAGACAGGAGCTCCTACAATGGGCAGTTCTTC. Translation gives CASITDRSSYNGQFF.

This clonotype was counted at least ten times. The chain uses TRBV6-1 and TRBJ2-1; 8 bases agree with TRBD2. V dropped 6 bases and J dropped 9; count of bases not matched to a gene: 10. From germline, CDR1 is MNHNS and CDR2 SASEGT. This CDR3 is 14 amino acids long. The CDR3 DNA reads TGTGCCAGCAGGGAGCGGGGGCCGCGGCCTGAGCAGTTCTTC. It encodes CASRERGPRPEQFF.

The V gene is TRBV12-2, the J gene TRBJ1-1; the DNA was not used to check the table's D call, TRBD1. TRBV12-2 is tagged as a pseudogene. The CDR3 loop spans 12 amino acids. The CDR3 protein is CATTGGNTEAFF. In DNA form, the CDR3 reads TGTGCAACCACGGGGGGGAACACTGAAGCTTTCTTT.

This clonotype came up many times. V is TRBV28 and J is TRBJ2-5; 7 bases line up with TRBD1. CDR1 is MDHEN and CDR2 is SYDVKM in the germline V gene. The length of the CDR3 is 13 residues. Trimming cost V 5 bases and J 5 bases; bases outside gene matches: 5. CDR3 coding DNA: TGTGCCAGCAGTATCGGGACAGTCGAGACCCAGTACTTC. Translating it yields CASSIGTVETQYF.

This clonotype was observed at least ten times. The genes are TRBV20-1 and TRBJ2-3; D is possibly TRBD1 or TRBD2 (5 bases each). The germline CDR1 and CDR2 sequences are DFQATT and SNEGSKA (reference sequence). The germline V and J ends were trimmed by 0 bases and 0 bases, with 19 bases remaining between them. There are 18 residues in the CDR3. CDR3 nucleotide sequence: TGCAGTGCTAGAGATGAGGGTGACAGTTACATTAGCACAGATACGCAGTATTTT. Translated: CSARDEGDSYISTDTQYF.

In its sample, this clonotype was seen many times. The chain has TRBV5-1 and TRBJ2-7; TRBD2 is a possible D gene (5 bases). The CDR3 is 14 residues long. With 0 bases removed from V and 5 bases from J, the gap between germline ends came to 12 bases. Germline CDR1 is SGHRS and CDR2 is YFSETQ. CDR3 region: CASSLDRGSDEQYF. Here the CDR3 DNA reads TGCGCCAGCAGCTTGGATCGGGGTAGCGACGAGCAGTACTTC.

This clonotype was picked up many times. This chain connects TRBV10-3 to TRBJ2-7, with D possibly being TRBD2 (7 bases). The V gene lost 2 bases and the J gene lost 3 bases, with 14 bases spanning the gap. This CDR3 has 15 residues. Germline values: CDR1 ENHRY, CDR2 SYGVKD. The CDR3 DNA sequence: TGTGCCATCAGTGAGGACGAGGGGGGGTTCTACGAGCAGTACTTC. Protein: CAISEDEGGFYEQYF.

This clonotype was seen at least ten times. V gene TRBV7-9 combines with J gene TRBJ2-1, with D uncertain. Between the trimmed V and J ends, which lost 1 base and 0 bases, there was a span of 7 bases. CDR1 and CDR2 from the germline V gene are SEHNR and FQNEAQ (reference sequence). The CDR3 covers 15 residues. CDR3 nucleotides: TGTGCCAGCAGCTTAGTTCTAAGCTCCTACAATGAGCAGTTCTTC. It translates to CASSLVLSSYNEQFF. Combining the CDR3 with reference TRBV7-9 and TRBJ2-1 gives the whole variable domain DTGVSQNPRHKITKRGQNVTFRCDPISEHNRLYWYRQTLGQGPEFLTYFQNEAQLEKSRLLSDRFSAERPKGSFSTLEIQRTEQGDSAMYLCASSLVLSSYNEQFFGPGTRLTVL.

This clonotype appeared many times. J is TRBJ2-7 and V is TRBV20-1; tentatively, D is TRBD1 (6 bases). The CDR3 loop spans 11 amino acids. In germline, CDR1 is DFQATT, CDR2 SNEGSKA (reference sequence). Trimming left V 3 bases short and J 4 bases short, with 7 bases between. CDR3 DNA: TGCAGTGCTAGCAGGGGTTACGAGCAGTACTTC. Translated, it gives CSASRGYEQYF.

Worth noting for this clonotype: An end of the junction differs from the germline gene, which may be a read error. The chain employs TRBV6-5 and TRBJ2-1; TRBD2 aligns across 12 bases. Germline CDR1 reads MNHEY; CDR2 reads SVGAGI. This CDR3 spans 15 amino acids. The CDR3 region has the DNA TGTGCCAGCAGACGACTAGCGGGAGCTTACAACGAGCAGTTCTTC. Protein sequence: CASRRLAGAYNEQFF.

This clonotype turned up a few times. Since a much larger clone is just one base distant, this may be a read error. Here the CDR3 DNA reads TGTGCCGGCAGCTTAGCGGGGAGCGGGAGGGCAACAGATACGCAGTATTTT. It translates to CAGSLAGSGRATDTQYF. The chain combines TRBV7-2 with TRBJ2-3; 10 positions match TRBD2. Germline CDR1 SGHTA, CDR2 FQGNSA. The CDR3 extends over 17 amino acids.

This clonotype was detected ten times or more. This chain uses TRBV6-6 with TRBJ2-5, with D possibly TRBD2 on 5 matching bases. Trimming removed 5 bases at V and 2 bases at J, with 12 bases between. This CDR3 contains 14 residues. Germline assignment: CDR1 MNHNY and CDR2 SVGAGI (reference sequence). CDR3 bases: TGTGCCAGCAGTCCGGCGGGCGGGCAAGAGACCCAGTACTTC. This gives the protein CASSPAGGQETQYF.

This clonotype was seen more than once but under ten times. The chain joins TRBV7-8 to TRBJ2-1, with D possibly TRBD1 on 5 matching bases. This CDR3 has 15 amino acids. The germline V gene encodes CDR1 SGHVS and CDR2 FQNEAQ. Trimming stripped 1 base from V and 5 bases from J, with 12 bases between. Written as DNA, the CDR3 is TGTGCCAGCAGCTTAGATCGCGCAGGGAACAATGAGCAGTTCTTC. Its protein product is CASSLDRAGNNEQFF.

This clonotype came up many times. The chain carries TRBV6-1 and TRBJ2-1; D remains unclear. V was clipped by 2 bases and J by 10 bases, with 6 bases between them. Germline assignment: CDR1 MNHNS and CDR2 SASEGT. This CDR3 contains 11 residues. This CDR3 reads CASSELAEQFF. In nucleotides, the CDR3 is TGTGCCAGCAGTGAACTGGCAGAGCAGTTCTTC.

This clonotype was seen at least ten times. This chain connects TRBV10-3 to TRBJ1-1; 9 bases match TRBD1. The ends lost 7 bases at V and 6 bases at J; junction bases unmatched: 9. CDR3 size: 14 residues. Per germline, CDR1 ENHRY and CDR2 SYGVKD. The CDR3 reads CAIISGQGNPEAFF. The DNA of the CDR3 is TGTGCCATCATTTCGGGACAGGGAAACCCTGAAGCTTTCTTT.

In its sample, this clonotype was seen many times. This CDR3 reads CASSLPLWEGSDTQYF. CDR3 in DNA: TGTGCCAGCAGTTTACCTTTGTGGGAGGGCTCAGATACGCAGTATTTT. This chain connects TRBV12-3 or TRBV12-4 to TRBJ2-3, with 7 nucleotides matching TRBD2. With 2 bases clipped from V and 4 bases from J, the junction kept 9 bases outside the gene matches. The CDR3 length is 16 residues.

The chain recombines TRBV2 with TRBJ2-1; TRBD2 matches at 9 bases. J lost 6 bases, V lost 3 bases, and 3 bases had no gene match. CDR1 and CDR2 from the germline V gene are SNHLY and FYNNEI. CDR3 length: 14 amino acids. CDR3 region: CASSDIAGVNEQFF. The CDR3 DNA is TGTGCCAGCAGTGATATAGCGGGAGTCAATGAGCAGTTCTTC.

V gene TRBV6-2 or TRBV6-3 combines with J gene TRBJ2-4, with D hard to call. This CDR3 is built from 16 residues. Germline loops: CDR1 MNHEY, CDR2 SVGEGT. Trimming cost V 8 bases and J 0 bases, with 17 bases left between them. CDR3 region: CASRCRPRLAKNIQYF. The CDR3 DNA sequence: TGTGCCAGCCGTTGTCGACCGCGTTTAGCCAAAAACATTCAGTACTTC.

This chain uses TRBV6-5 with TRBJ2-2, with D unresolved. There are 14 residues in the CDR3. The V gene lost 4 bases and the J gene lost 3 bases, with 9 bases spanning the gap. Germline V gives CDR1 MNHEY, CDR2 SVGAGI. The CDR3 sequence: CASSSQRHTGELFF. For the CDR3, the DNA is TGTGCCAGCAGTTCCCAGAGGCACACCGGGGAGCTGTTTTTT.

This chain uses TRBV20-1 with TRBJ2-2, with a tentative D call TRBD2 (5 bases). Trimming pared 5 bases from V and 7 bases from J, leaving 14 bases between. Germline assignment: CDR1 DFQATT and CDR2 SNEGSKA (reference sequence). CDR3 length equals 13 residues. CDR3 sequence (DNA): TGCAGTGCTTCCGGGGTAGCCGGCGGGGAGCTGTTTTTT. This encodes CSASGVAGGELFF.